This TCR beta chain is drawn from a study of blood T cell repertoires in COVID-19. The repertoire was sequenced with immunoSEQ multiplex PCR; TCRdb's copy has only in-frame clones and lacks some. Found here are approximately 220,000 clones, 75% to 90% of them singletons; the top ten hold around 4%. Losses at the gene ends were 1 base for V and 0 bases for J; bases not matched to a gene: 1. CDR3 length: 15 residues. Germline-derived CDR1 and CDR2 are MGHRA and YSYEKL. This chain links TRBV4-1 with TRBJ2-7, with 9 bases matching TRBD2. The sequence came from a woman aged 30 to 39 who had been exposed to COVID-19. The specimen sequenced was PBMCs or T cells enriched from blood (not recorded which). This CDR3 reads CASSQGLADSYEQYF. CDR3 nucleotides: TGCGCCAGCAGCCAAGGACTAGCGGACTCCTACGAGCAGTACTTC.